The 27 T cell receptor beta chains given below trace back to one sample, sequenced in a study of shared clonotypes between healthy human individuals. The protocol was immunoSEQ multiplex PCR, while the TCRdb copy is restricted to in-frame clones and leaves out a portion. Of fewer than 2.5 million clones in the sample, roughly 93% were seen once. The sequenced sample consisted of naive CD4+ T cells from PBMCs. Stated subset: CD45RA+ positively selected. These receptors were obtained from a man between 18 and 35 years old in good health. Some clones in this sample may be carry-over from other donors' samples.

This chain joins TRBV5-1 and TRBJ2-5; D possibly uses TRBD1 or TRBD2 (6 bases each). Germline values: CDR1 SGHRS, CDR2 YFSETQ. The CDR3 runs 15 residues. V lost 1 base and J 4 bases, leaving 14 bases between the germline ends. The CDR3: CASSLPRGLAETQYF. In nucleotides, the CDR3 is TGCGCCAGCAGCTTGCCCCGGGGGCTGGCAGAGACCCAGTACTTC.

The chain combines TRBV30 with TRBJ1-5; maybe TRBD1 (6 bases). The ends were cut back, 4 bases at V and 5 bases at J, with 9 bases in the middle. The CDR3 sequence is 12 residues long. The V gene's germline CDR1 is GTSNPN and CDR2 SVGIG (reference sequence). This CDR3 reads CAWTSGDQPQHF. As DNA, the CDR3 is TGTGCCTGGACTTCAGGGGATCAGCCCCAGCATTTT.

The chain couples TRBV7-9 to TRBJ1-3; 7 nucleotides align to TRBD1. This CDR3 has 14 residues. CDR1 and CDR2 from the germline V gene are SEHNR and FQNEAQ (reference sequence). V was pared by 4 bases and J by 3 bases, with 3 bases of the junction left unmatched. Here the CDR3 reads CASSSQGVGNTIYF. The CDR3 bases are TGTGCCAGCAGCTCCCAGGGGGTTGGAAACACCATATATTTT.

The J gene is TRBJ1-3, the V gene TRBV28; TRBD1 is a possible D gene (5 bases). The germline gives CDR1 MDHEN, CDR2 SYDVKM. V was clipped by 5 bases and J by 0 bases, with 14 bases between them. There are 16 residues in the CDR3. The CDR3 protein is CASSDEAGGSGNTIYF. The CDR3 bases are TGTGCCAGCAGTGACGAGGCCGGGGGCTCTGGAAACACCATATATTTT.

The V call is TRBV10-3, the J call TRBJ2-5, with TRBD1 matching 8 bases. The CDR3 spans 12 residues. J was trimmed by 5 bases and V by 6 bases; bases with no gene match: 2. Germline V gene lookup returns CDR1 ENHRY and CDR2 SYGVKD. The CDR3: CAIRQGAETQYF. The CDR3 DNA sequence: TGTGCCATCAGGCAGGGGGCTGAGACCCAGTACTTC.

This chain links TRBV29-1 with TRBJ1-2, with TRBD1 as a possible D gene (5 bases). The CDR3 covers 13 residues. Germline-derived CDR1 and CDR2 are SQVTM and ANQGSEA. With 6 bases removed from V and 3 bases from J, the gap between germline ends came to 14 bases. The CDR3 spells CSVWDGRDYGYTF. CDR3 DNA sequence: TGCAGCGTATGGGACGGGAGGGACTATGGCTACACCTTC.

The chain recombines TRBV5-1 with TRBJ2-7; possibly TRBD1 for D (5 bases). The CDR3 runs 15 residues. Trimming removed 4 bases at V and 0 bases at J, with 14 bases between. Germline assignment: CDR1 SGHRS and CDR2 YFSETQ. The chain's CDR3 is CASSGASGPSYEQYF. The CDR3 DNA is TGCGCCAGCAGCGGGGCATCGGGCCCCTCCTACGAGCAGTACTTC. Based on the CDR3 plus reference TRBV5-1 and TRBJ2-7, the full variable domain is KAGVTQTPRYLIKTRGQQVTLSCSPISGHRSVSWYQQTPGQGLQFLFEYFSETQRNKGNFPGRFSGRQFSNSRSEMNVSTLELGDSALYLCASSGASGPSYEQYFGPGTRLTVT.

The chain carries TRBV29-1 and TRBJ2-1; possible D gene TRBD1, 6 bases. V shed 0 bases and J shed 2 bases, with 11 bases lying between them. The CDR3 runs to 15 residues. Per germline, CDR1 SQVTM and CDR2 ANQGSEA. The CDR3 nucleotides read TGCAGCGTTGAAGAGGGACAAAGAACCTACAATGAGCAGTTCTTC. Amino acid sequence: CSVEEGQRTYNEQFF.

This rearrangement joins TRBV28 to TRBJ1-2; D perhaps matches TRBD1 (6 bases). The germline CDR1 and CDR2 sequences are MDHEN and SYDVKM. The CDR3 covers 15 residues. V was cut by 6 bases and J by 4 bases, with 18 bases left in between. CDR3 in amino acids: CASSSGQKVGYGYTF. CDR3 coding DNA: TGTGCCAGCAGCTCCGGACAGAAAGTTGGCTATGGCTACACCTTC.

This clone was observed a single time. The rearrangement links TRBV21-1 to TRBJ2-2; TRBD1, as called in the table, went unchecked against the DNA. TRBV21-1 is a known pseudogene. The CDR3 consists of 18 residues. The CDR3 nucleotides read TGTGCCAGCAGCATCCGGGACAGGGGTTCGAGGTTCGCCGGGGAGCTGTTTTTT. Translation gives CASSIRDRGSRFAGELFF.

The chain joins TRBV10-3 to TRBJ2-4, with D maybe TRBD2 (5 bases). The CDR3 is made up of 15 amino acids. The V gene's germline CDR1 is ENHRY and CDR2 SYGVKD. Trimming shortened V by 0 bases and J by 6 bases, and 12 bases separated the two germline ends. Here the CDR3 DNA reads TGTGCCATCAGTGAGTCGTCGGGGTCCGGAAACATTCAGTACTTC. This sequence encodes CAISESSGSGNIQYF.

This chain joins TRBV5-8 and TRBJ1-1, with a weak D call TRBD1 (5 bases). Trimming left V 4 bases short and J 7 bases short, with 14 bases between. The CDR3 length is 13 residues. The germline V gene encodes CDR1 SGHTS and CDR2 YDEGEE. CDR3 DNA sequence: TGTGCCAGCAGCCTCTGGGGGGGACTTGAAGCTTTCTTT. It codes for CASSLWGGLEAFF.

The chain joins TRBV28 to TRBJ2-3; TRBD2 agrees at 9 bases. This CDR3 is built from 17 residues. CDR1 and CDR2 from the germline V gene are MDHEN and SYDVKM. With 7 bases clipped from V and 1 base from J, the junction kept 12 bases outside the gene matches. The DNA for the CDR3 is TGTGCCAGCAACCAAGGGGGTAGCGGGGGACGCACAGATACGCAGTATTTT. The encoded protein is CASNQGGSGGRTDTQYF.

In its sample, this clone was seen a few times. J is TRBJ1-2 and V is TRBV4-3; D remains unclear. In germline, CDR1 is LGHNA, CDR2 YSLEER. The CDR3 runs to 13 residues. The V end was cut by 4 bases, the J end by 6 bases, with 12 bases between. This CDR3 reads CASSPRPGDGYTF. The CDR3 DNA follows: TGCGCCAGCAGCCCCCGTCCGGGAGATGGCTACACCTTC.

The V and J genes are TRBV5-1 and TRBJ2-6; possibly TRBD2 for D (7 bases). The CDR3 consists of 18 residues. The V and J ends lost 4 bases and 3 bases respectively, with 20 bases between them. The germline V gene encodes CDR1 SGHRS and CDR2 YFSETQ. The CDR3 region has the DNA TGCGCCAGCAGCCCAATGTGGGAGGGGGTGTATGGGGCCAACGTCCTGACTTTC. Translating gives CASSPMWEGVYGANVLTF.

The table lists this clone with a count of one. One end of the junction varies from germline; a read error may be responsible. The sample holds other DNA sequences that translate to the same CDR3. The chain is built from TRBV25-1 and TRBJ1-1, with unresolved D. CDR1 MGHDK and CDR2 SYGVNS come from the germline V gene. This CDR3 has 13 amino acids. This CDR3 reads CASSDHTNTEAFF. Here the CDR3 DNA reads TGTGCCAGCAGTGACCACACGAACACCGAAGCTTTCTTT.

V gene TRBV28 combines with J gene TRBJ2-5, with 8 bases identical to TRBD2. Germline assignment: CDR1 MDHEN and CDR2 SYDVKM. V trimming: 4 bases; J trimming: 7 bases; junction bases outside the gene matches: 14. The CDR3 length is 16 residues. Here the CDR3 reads CASSSIGGGIRGTQYF. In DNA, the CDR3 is TGTGCCAGCAGTTCGATCGGGGGGGGTATCCGCGGGACCCAGTACTTC.

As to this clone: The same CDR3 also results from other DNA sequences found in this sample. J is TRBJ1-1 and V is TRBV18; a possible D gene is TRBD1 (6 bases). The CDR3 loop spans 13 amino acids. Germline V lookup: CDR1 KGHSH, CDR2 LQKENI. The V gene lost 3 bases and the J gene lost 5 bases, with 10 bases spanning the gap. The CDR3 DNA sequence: TGTGCCAGCTCACCTCAGGGGAGTACTGAAGCTTTCTTT. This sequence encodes CASSPQGSTEAFF.

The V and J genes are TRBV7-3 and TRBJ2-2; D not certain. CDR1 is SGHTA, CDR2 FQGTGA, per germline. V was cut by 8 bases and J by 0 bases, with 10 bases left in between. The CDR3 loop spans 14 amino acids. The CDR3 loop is CASSSIANTGELFF. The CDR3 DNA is TGTGCCAGCTCCAGCATCGCGAACACCGGGGAGCTGTTTTTT.

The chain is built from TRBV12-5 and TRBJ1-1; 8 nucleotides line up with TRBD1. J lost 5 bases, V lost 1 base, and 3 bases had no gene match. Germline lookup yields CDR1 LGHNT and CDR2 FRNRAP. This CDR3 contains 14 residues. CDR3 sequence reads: CASGLGQGRTEAFF. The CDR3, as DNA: TGTGCTAGTGGTTTGGGACAGGGGAGGACTGAAGCTTTCTTT.

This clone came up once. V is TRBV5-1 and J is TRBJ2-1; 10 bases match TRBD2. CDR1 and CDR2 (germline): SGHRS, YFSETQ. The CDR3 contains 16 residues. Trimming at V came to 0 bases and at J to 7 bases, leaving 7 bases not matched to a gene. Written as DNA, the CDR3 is TGCGCCAGCAGCTTGGAGCTAGCGGGAGTAGGAAATGAGCAGTTCTTC. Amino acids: CASSLELAGVGNEQFF.

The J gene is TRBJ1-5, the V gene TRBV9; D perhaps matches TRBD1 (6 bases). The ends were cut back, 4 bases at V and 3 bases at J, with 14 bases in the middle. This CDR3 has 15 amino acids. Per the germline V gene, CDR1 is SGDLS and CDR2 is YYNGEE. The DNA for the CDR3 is TGTGCCAGCAGCCCCACCGGGACACTCAATCAGCCCCAGCATTTT. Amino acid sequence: CASSPTGTLNQPQHF. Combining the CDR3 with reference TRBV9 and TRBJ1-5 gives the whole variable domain DSGVTQTPKHLITATGQRVTLRCSPRSGDLSVYWYQQSLDQGLQFLIQYYNGEERAKGNILERFSAQQFPDLHSELNLSSLELGDSALYFCASSPTGTLNQPQHFGDGTRLSIL.

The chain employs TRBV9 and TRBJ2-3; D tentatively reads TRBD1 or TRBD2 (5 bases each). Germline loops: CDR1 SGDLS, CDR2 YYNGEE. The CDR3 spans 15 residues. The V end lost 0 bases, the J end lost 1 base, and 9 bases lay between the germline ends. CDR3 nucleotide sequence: TGTGCCAGCAGCGTAGTGGGGGACCGCACAGATACGCAGTATTTT. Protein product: CASSVVGDRTDTQYF.

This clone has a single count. This chain's CDR3 is CASSPGTTSTYEQYF. For the CDR3, the DNA is TGTGCCAGCAGCCCCGGGACTACTAGTACCTACGAGCAGTACTTC. The chain carries TRBV7-8 and TRBJ2-7, with 7 nucleotides matching TRBD2. The CDR3 covers 15 residues. The germline V gene has CDR1 SGHVS and CDR2 FQNEAQ. The V and J ends lost 5 bases and 2 bases, in that order; junction bases with no gene match: 9.

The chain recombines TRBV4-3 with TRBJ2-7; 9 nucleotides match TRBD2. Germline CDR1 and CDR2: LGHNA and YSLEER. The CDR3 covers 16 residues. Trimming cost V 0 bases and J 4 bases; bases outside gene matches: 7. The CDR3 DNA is TGCGCCAGCAGCCAAGATTCTGGCGGGAGGGGGTACGAGCAGTACTTC. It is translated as CASSQDSGGRGYEQYF.

The CDR3: CASSLAQTLSYNEQFF. CDR3 nucleotide sequence: TGTGCCAGCAGCTTAGCGCAGACTTTATCCTACAATGAGCAGTTCTTC. V usage is TRBV7-2 and J usage is TRBJ2-1; D is unclear. The CDR3 is 16 residues long. V was clipped by 0 bases and J by 1 base, with 10 bases between them. Germline CDR1 reads SGHTA; CDR2 reads FQGNSA.

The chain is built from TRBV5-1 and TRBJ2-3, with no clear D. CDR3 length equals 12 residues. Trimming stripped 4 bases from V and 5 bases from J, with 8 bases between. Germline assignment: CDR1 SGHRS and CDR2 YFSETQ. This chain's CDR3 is CASSTKGDTQYF. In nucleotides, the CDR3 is TGCGCCAGCAGCACGAAAGGAGATACGCAGTATTTT.